This is a list of T cell receptor beta chains from one sample in a study of T cell clusters in autoimmune cytopenias. TCRdb reprocessed the multiplex PCR reads and reports one entry per CDR3 protein, with no DNA. The sample shows under 7,000 distinct CDR3 sequences, and roughly 15% sits with its ten largest clones. This same sample was also part of a study on T cell repertoires in aging, cancer and after chemotherapy.

Source material: peripheral blood. These receptors all stem from a human donor in good health. CDR3s include the opening cysteine and the closing phenylalanine or tryptophan. Expanded clones are given a class, and other clones once, few, many or no size at all.

v_gene: TRBV6-6; len: 13; abundance: .; j_gene: TRBJ1-3; CDR3aa: CASSYTAGNTIYF
v_gene: TRBV6-1; len: 14; abundance: medium-sized; j_gene: TRBJ2-1; CDR3aa: CASRTSGSNNEQFF
v_gene: TRBV6-2/TRBV6-3; len: 14; abundance: .; j_gene: TRBJ1-1; CDR3aa: CASRRQGDDTEAFF
v_gene: TRBV12-3/TRBV12-4; len: 16; abundance: .; j_gene: TRBJ2-2; CDR3aa: CASSFSRGRGTGELFF
v_gene: TRBV27; len: 15; abundance: .; j_gene: TRBJ1-1; CDR3aa: CASSSRTGPDTEAFF
v_gene: TRBV20-1; len: 16; abundance: .; j_gene: TRBJ2-3; CDR3aa: CSARPPTRGSTDTQYF
v_gene: TRBV5-5; len: 16; abundance: .; j_gene: TRBJ2-2; CDR3aa: CASSHQTGMNTGELFF
v_gene: TRBV30; len: 14; abundance: medium-sized; j_gene: TRBJ2-3; CDR3aa: CAWSANNRVGTQYF
v_gene: TRBV27; len: 16; abundance: .; j_gene: TRBJ1-1; CDR3aa: CASFFGVAGANTEAFF
v_gene: TRBV19; len: 19; abundance: .; j_gene: TRBJ2-5; CDR3aa: CASSAPYGTSGGAAETQYF
v_gene: TRBV5-1; len: 15; abundance: .; j_gene: TRBJ1-3; CDR3aa: CASSLLGGDVNTIYF
v_gene: TRBV19; len: 15; abundance: medium-sized; j_gene: TRBJ2-1; CDR3aa: CASSMKGGQYNEQFF
v_gene: TRBV5-4; len: 15; abundance: .; j_gene: TRBJ2-5; CDR3aa: CASSSEAGGWETQYF
v_gene: TRBV29-1; len: 15; abundance: large; j_gene: TRBJ2-2; CDR3aa: CSVPGQSSNTGELFF
v_gene: TRBV19; len: 14; abundance: .; j_gene: TRBJ2-1; CDR3aa: CASSIKSGSGEQFF
v_gene: TRBV30; len: 14; abundance: medium-sized; j_gene: TRBJ2-2; CDR3aa: CAWTGQPNTGELFF